The rows below give T cell receptor beta chains drawn from one sample of a study of blood T cell repertoires in COVID-19. The protocol was immunoSEQ multiplex PCR, while the TCRdb copy is restricted to in-frame clones and leaves out a portion. The data contain 120,000 or so clones, around 83% of them seen just once; the ten biggest clones take up 5.5% to 6%. The sequencing sample was made of peripheral blood. All receptors derive from an elderly man with active or convalescent COVID-19. The CDR3 runs from the conserved cysteine through the conserved F or W. The D gene is left open where the match is weak. A row's size may be missing; if present it is once, few, many or a size class.

abundance: .
j_gene: TRBJ1-4
v_gene: TRBV7-2
d_gene: TRBD1
len: 15
CDR3aa: CASSFYNRGNEKLFF
CDR3nt: TGTGCCAGCAGCTTCTACAACAGGGGTAATGAAAAACTGTTTTTT

abundance: .
j_gene: TRBJ1-5
v_gene: TRBV30
d_gene: TRBD1
len: 14
CDR3aa: CAWSRTGLNQPQHF
CDR3nt: TGTGCCTGGAGCAGGACAGGGCTCAATCAGCCCCAGCATTTT

abundance: .
j_gene: TRBJ1-2
v_gene: TRBV6-5
d_gene: .
len: 13
CDR3aa: CASSSGPNYGYTF
CDR3nt: TGTGCCAGCAGTTCCGGTCCTAACTATGGCTACACCTTC

abundance: .
j_gene: TRBJ1-5
v_gene: TRBV10-3
d_gene: TRBD1
len: 15
CDR3aa: CAAGGDRAYNQPQHF
CDR3nt: TGTGCCGCTGGGGGGGACAGGGCCTACAATCAGCCCCAGCATTTT

abundance: .
j_gene: TRBJ1-2
v_gene: TRBV6-2/TRBV6-3
d_gene: .
len: 15
CDR3aa: CASSYSGGDLYGYTF
CDR3nt: TGTGCCAGCAGTTACTCAGGCGGGGACCTTTATGGCTACACCTTC

abundance: few
j_gene: TRBJ2-7
v_gene: TRBV9
d_gene: .
len: 12
CDR3aa: CASSESPGEQYF
CDR3nt: TGTGCCAGCAGCGAGTCCCCGGGGGAGCAGTACTTC

abundance: .
j_gene: TRBJ2-1
v_gene: TRBV4-3
d_gene: TRBD2
len: 16
CDR3aa: CASSQEIAGGQNEQFF
CDR3nt: TGCGCCAGCAGCCAAGAGATAGCGGGGGGGCAGAATGAGCAGTTCTTC

abundance: .
j_gene: TRBJ2-3
v_gene: TRBV9
d_gene: TRBD1
len: 15
CDR3aa: CASSVWGQGTDTQYF
CDR3nt: TGTGCCAGCAGCGTTTGGGGACAGGGGACAGATACGCAGTATTTT

abundance: .
j_gene: TRBJ1-3
v_gene: TRBV7-2
d_gene: .
len: 15
CDR3aa: CASSYIGSSGNTIYF
CDR3nt: TGTGCCAGCAGCTACATTGGGAGCTCTGGAAACACCATATATTTT

abundance: .
j_gene: TRBJ2-6
v_gene: TRBV6-6
d_gene: .
len: 15
CDR3aa: CASSRTISGANVLTF
CDR3nt: TGTGCCAGCAGCCGGACTATCTCTGGGGCCAACGTCCTGACTTTC

abundance: .
j_gene: TRBJ1-2
v_gene: TRBV11-2
d_gene: TRBD1
len: 15
CDR3aa: CASSLDGQVSGGYTF
CDR3nt: TGTGCCAGCAGCTTGGACGGACAGGTCTCCGGTGGCTACACCTTC

abundance: few
j_gene: TRBJ2-7
v_gene: TRBV2
d_gene: TRBD2
len: 11
CDR3aa: CASREGGEQYF
CDR3nt: TGTGCCAGCCGGGAGGGGGGCGAGCAGTACTTC

abundance: once
j_gene: TRBJ1-6
v_gene: TRBV5-4
d_gene: TRBD1
len: 15
CDR3aa: CASSRDRGSDSPLHF
CDR3nt: TGTGCCAGCAGCCGGGACAGGGGGTCCGATTCACCCCTCCACTTT

abundance: .
j_gene: TRBJ2-5
v_gene: TRBV11-2
d_gene: TRBD2
len: 15
CDR3aa: CASSWTSGIQETQYF
CDR3nt: TGTGCCAGCAGCTGGACTAGCGGGATCCAAGAGACCCAGTACTTC

abundance: .
j_gene: TRBJ2-7
v_gene: TRBV7-9
d_gene: .
len: 13
CDR3aa: CASTDLGLAEQYF
CDR3nt: TGTGCCAGCACGGACCTAGGCCTTGCCGAGCAGTACTTC

abundance: few
j_gene: TRBJ2-2
v_gene: TRBV5-1
d_gene: .
len: 16
CDR3aa: CASSPSLAALTGELFF
CDR3nt: TGCGCCAGCAGCCCCTCGTTAGCGGCGTTAACCGGGGAGCTGTTTTTT

abundance: .
j_gene: TRBJ1-5
v_gene: TRBV10-3
d_gene: .
len: 12
CDR3aa: CATGGFNQPQHF
CDR3nt: TGTGCCACCGGAGGGTTCAATCAGCCCCAGCATTTT

abundance: .
j_gene: TRBJ1-1
v_gene: TRBV29-1
d_gene: .
len: 15
CDR3aa: CSVEVPGVGNTEAFF
CDR3nt: TGCAGCGTTGAAGTCCCGGGGGTGGGGAACACTGAAGCTTTCTTT

abundance: .
j_gene: TRBJ2-6
v_gene: TRBV5-3
d_gene: .
len: 18
CDR3aa: CARSHGVPPNSGANVLTF
CDR3nt: TGTGCCAGAAGCCACGGGGTCCCACCGAACTCTGGGGCCAACGTCCTGACTTTC

abundance: once
j_gene: TRBJ2-5
v_gene: TRBV5-4
d_gene: TRBD2
len: 14
CDR3aa: CASSLAGGRETQYF
CDR3nt: TGTGCCAGCAGCTTAGCGGGGGGCCGGGAGACCCAGTACTTC

abundance: .
j_gene: TRBJ2-7
v_gene: TRBV18
d_gene: .
len: 14
CDR3aa: CASSPLQGEGEQYF
CDR3nt: TGTGCCAGCTCACCACTACAGGGAGAAGGCGAGCAGTACTTC

abundance: .
j_gene: TRBJ2-6
v_gene: TRBV19
d_gene: .
len: 15
CDR3aa: CASRKQGTGANVLTF
CDR3nt: TGTGCCAGTAGAAAACAGGGAACCGGGGCCAACGTCCTGACTTTC

abundance: .
j_gene: TRBJ2-1
v_gene: TRBV5-1
d_gene: TRBD1
len: 14
CDR3aa: CASSLAPGGNEQFF
CDR3nt: TGCGCCAGCAGCTTGGCGCCAGGGGGCAATGAGCAGTTCTTC

abundance: .
j_gene: TRBJ2-7
v_gene: TRBV3-1/TRBV3-2
d_gene: TRBD2
len: 17
CDR3aa: CASSHTNTSGISYEQYF
CDR3nt: TGTGCCAGCAGCCATACTAATACTAGCGGGATCTCCTACGAGCAGTACTTC

abundance: .
j_gene: TRBJ1-2
v_gene: TRBV28
d_gene: TRBD1
len: 16
CDR3aa: CASSLWSTGGRWGYTF
CDR3nt: TGTGCCAGCAGTTTATGGTCCACAGGGGGCAGGTGGGGCTACACCTTC

abundance: .
j_gene: TRBJ2-4
v_gene: TRBV6-2/TRBV6-3
d_gene: .
len: 11
CDR3aa: CASSYKGITYF
CDR3nt: TGTGCCAGCAGTTACAAGGGGATTACGTACTTC

abundance: .
j_gene: TRBJ1-1
v_gene: TRBV28
d_gene: TRBD1
len: 16
CDR3aa: CASRTPQGAKNTEAFF
CDR3nt: TGTGCCAGCAGGACCCCACAGGGGGCTAAGAACACTGAAGCTTTCTTT

abundance: .
j_gene: TRBJ1-5
v_gene: TRBV18
d_gene: .
len: 14
CDR3aa: CASSLQISNQPQHF
CDR3nt: TGTGCCAGCTCACTACAGATTAGCAATCAGCCCCAGCATTTT

abundance: .
j_gene: TRBJ2-2
v_gene: TRBV9
d_gene: TRBD1
len: 15
CDR3aa: CASSVDGQGVGELFF
CDR3nt: TGTGCCAGCAGCGTAGACGGTCAGGGGGTCGGGGAGCTGTTTTTT

abundance: .
j_gene: TRBJ2-2
v_gene: TRBV15
d_gene: TRBD1
len: 16
CDR3aa: CATSRGTGWNTGELFF
CDR3nt: TGTGCCACCAGCAGAGGGACAGGATGGAACACCGGGGAGCTGTTTTTT

abundance: .
j_gene: TRBJ2-3
v_gene: TRBV9
d_gene: TRBD2
len: 15
CDR3aa: CASTRAGLSTDTQYF
CDR3nt: TGTGCCAGCACCCGAGCGGGGCTGAGCACAGATACGCAGTATTTT

abundance: .
j_gene: TRBJ2-3
v_gene: TRBV27
d_gene: TRBD1
len: 14
CDR3aa: CASSPDRVTDTQYF
CDR3nt: TGTGCCAGCAGTCCGGACAGGGTCACAGATACGCAGTATTTT

abundance: once
j_gene: TRBJ2-7
v_gene: TRBV6-2/TRBV6-3
d_gene: .
len: 16
CDR3aa: CASSYPKWTGFYEQYF
CDR3nt: TGTGCCAGCAGTTACCCTAAATGGACTGGTTTCTACGAGCAGTACTTC

abundance: .
j_gene: TRBJ2-7
v_gene: TRBV29-1
d_gene: .
len: 13
CDR3aa: CSVMRTLNYEQYF
CDR3nt: TGCAGCGTTATGAGGACTCTGAACTACGAGCAGTACTTC

abundance: .
j_gene: TRBJ2-7
v_gene: TRBV18
d_gene: .
len: 14
CDR3aa: CASSPPSVPYEQYF
CDR3nt: TGTGCCAGCTCACCACCTAGCGTCCCCTACGAGCAGTACTTC

abundance: .
j_gene: TRBJ1-6
v_gene: TRBV5-1
d_gene: .
len: 15
CDR3aa: CASSLHRSYNSPLHF
CDR3nt: TGCGCCAGCAGCTTGCACAGGAGTTATAATTCACCCCTCCACTTT

abundance: .
j_gene: TRBJ2-1
v_gene: TRBV24-1
d_gene: TRBD2
len: 18
CDR3aa: CATSDLQSGGASYNEQFF
CDR3nt: TGTGCCACCAGTGATTTGCAAAGCGGGGGGGCGTCCTACAATGAGCAGTTCTTC

abundance: .
j_gene: TRBJ2-7
v_gene: TRBV6-5
d_gene: .
len: 11
CDR3aa: CASREAGEQYF
CDR3nt: TGTGCCAGCAGAGAGGCGGGGGAGCAGTACTTC

abundance: .
j_gene: TRBJ1-2
v_gene: TRBV14
d_gene: .
len: 15
CDR3aa: CASSQYNREVSGYTF
CDR3nt: TGTGCCAGCAGCCAATACAACAGGGAAGTGAGTGGCTACACCTTC

abundance: .
j_gene: TRBJ2-3
v_gene: TRBV7-2
d_gene: TRBD2
len: 15
CDR3aa: CASSTHGGITDTQYF
CDR3nt: TGTGCCAGCAGCACCCACGGGGGGATCACAGATACGCAGTATTTT

abundance: once
j_gene: TRBJ1-4
v_gene: TRBV4-3
d_gene: .
len: 18
CDR3aa: CASSQDYRAGPTNEKLFF
CDR3nt: TGCGCCAGCAGCCAGGACTACCGGGCGGGTCCAACTAATGAAAAACTGTTTTTT

abundance: .
j_gene: TRBJ1-4
v_gene: TRBV11-2
d_gene: TRBD1
len: 13
CDR3aa: CASSLADRGKLFF
CDR3nt: TGTGCCAGCAGCTTAGCCGACAGGGGAAAACTGTTTTTT

abundance: once
j_gene: TRBJ2-3
v_gene: TRBV4-1
d_gene: .
len: 17
CDR3aa: CASSQVLQAWGADTQYF
CDR3nt: TGCGCCAGCAGCCAAGTTCTCCAGGCCTGGGGGGCAGATACGCAGTATTTT

abundance: .
j_gene: TRBJ2-7
v_gene: TRBV29-1
d_gene: TRBD1
len: 13
CDR3aa: CSVAETGGYEQYF
CDR3nt: TGCAGCGTTGCAGAGACAGGGGGTTACGAGCAGTACTTC

abundance: .
j_gene: TRBJ1-4
v_gene: TRBV2
d_gene: TRBD1
len: 14
CDR3aa: CASSDGTGQEKLFF
CDR3nt: TGTGCCAGCAGTGATGGGACAGGTCAGGAAAAACTGTTTTTT

abundance: .
j_gene: TRBJ1-1
v_gene: TRBV19
d_gene: .
len: 16
CDR3aa: CASSIKSVSSNTEAFF
CDR3nt: TGTGCCAGTAGTATAAAGTCCGTGAGTTCGAACACTGAAGCTTTCTTT

abundance: .
j_gene: TRBJ1-6
v_gene: TRBV3-1/TRBV3-2
d_gene: TRBD1
len: 18
CDR3aa: CASSQDRDRAPLVSPLHF
CDR3nt: TGTGCCAGCAGCCAAGATCGGGACAGGGCCCCTTTGGTTTCACCCCTCCACTTT

abundance: .
j_gene: TRBJ2-7
v_gene: TRBV19
d_gene: .
len: 14
CDR3aa: CASKDEGGSYEQYF
CDR3nt: TGTGCCAGCAAAGATGAAGGGGGCTCCTACGAGCAGTACTTC

abundance: .
j_gene: TRBJ1-1
v_gene: TRBV2
d_gene: TRBD1
len: 14
CDR3aa: CASSALQGRTEAFF
CDR3nt: TGTGCCAGCAGTGCTTTACAGGGGAGGACTGAAGCTTTCTTT

abundance: .
j_gene: TRBJ2-5
v_gene: TRBV5-6
d_gene: .
len: 15
CDR3aa: CASSSHLRNQETQYF
CDR3nt: TGTGCCAGCAGCTCTCATCTACGAAACCAAGAGACCCAGTACTTC

abundance: few
j_gene: TRBJ1-3
v_gene: TRBV27
d_gene: TRBD1
len: 15
CDR3aa: CASSPSGQEEGTIYF
CDR3nt: TGTGCCAGCAGTCCGTCGGGACAGGAAGAAGGCACCATATATTTT

abundance: once
j_gene: TRBJ1-2
v_gene: TRBV2
d_gene: TRBD1
len: 14
CDR3aa: CASSEERGHYGYTF
CDR3nt: TGTGCCAGCAGTGAAGAGAGGGGGCACTATGGCTACACCTTC

abundance: .
j_gene: TRBJ2-7
v_gene: TRBV7-2
d_gene: .
len: 13
CDR3aa: CASSLYTLNEQYF
CDR3nt: TGTGCCAGCAGCTTATACACCCTCAACGAGCAGTACTTC

abundance: .
j_gene: TRBJ1-1
v_gene: TRBV12-3/TRBV12-4
d_gene: .
len: 13
CDR3aa: CASKRDKNTEAFF
CDR3nt: TGTGCCAGCAAAAGAGACAAGAACACTGAAGCTTTCTTT